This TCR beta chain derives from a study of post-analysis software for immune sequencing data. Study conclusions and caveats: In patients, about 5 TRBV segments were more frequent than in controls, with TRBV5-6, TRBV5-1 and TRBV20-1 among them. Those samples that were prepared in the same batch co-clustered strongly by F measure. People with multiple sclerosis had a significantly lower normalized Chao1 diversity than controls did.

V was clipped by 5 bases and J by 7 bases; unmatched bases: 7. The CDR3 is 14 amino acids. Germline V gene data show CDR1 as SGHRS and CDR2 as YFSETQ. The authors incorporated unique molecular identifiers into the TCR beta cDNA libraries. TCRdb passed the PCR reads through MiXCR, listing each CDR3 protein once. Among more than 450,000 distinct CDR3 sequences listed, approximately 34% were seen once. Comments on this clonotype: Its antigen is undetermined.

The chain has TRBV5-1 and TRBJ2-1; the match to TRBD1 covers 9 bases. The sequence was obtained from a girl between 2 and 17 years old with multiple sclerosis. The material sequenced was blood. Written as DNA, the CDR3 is TGCGCCAGCAGTCCGGGACAGGGTTGGAATGAGCAGTTCTTC. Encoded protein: CASSPGQGWNEQFF.